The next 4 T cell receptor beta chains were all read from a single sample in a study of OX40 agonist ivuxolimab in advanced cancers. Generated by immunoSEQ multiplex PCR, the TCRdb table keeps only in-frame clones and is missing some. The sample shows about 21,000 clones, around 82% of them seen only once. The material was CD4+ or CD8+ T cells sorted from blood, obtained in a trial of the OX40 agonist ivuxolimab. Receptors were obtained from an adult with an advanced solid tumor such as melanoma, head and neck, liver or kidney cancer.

The CDR3 loop is CASSLNLEWRFF. Written as DNA, the CDR3 is TGTGCCAGCAGCTTAAATCTGGAATGGAGGTTCTTC. The rearrangement links TRBV7-9 to TRBJ2-1; no clear D gene. The CDR3 has 12 amino acids. With 2 bases removed from V and 15 bases from J, the gap between germline ends came to 14 bases. Germline CDR1 is SEHNR and CDR2 is FQNEAQ (reference sequence).

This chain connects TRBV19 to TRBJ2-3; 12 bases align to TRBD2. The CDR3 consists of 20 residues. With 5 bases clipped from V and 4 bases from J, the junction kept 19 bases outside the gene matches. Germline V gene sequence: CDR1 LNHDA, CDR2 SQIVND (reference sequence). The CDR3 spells CASSSWGRASGGDPPDTQYF. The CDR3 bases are TGTGCCAGTAGTTCTTGGGGAAGGGCTAGCGGGGGGGACCCGCCAGATACGCAGTATTTT.

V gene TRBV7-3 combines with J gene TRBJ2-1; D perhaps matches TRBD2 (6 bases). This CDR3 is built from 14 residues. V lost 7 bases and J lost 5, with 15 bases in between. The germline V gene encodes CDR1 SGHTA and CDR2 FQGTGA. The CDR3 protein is CASNPGLRNNEQFF. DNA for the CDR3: TGTGCCAGCAACCCGGGACTGAGAAACAATGAGCAGTTCTTC.

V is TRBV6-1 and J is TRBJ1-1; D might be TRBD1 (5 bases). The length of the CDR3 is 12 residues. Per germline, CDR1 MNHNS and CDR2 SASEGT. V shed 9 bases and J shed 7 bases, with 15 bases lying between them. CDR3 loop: CASYGGVREAFF. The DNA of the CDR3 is TGTGCCAGTTATGGGGGGGTACGTGAAGCTTTCTTT.